The rows below give T cell receptor beta chains drawn from one sample of a study of blood T cell repertoires in COVID-19. Generated by immunoSEQ multiplex PCR, the TCRdb table keeps only in-frame clones and is missing some. This sample has 200,000 to 300,000 clones; 70% to 90% occur once, and the top ten carry under 4.5%. The sample taken for sequencing was peripheral blood. The receptors here all came from a man aged 50 to 60 with acute or convalescent COVID-19. Each CDR3 is given with its conserved first and last residue. D genes are given only for firm matches. The size of a clone is reported for some rows only, either as once, few or many, or as a class for expanded clones.

clone_size d_call j_call v_call cdr3_aa cdr3_nt
. . TRBJ2-7 TRBV19 CASTPGMGYEQYF TGTGCCAGTACCCCAGGGATGGGCTACGAGCAGTACTTC
. . TRBJ2-7 TRBV5-1 CASSRDTPSYEQYF TGCGCCAGCAGTCGGGACACTCCCTCCTACGAGCAGTACTTC
. TRBD1 TRBJ1-2 TRBV19 CASKSQGVAYGYTF TGTGCCAGTAAGAGTCAGGGGGTCGCCTATGGCTACACCTTC
. . TRBJ1-2 TRBV3-1/TRBV3-2 CASSQSFLAGHHGYTF TGTGCCAGCAGCCAGTCGTTCTTAGCAGGGCACCATGGCTACACCTTC
few TRBD1 TRBJ1-4 TRBV30 CAWSGQDNEKLFF TGTGCCTGGAGCGGACAGGATAATGAAAAACTGTTTTTT
. TRBD2 TRBJ2-2 TRBV4-2 CASSQGEGGSGELFF TGTGCCAGCAGCCAGGGGGAGGGAGGTTCCGGGGAGCTGTTTTTT
. TRBD2 TRBJ2-1 TRBV5-1 CASSLWGVAGDEQFF TGCGCCAGCAGCTTGTGGGGGGTAGCGGGAGACGAGCAGTTCTTC
. . TRBJ1-1 TRBV29-1 CSVGQALNTEAFF TGCAGCGTTGGCCAGGCCCTAAACACTGAAGCTTTCTTT
. . TRBJ2-2 TRBV3-1/TRBV3-2 CASSQEELLMNTGELFF TGTGCCAGCAGCCAAGAAGAACTCTTAATGAACACCGGGGAGCTGTTTTTT
. . TRBJ2-7 TRBV19 CASSRGNHEQYF TGTGCCAGTAGCAGGGGAAACCACGAGCAGTACTTC
. . TRBJ1-5 TRBV25-1 CASSEGGGNQPQHF TGTGCCAGCAGTGAGGGAGGGGGCAATCAGCCCCAGCATTTT
. . TRBJ1-1 TRBV7-9 CASSLNREVTEAFF TGTGCCAGCAGCCTTAACCGGGAGGTCACTGAAGCTTTCTTT
. TRBD1 TRBJ2-5 TRBV7-6 CASSLVRQGNQETQYF TGTGCCAGCAGCTTAGTCCGACAGGGGAACCAAGAGACCCAGTACTTC
. . TRBJ2-2 TRBV19 CASSIPYVVQGLTGELFF TGTGCCAGTAGTATTCCTTATGTGGTGCAGGGCCTGACCGGGGAGCTGTTTTTT
. . TRBJ2-3 TRBV28 CASSTFPGIGGTDTQYF TGTGCCAGCAGTACTTTCCCAGGGATCGGAGGCACAGATACGCAGTATTTT
. . TRBJ1-5 TRBV5-5 CASSPQGTHNQPQHF TGTGCCAGCAGCCCTCAGGGTACCCACAATCAGCCCCAGCATTTT
. TRBD2 TRBJ2-3 TRBV9 CASSGLPGLRADTQYF TGTGCCAGCAGCGGTCTGCCGGGACTAAGGGCAGATACGCAGTATTTT
. . TRBJ1-2 TRBV7-9 CASSSSTGYYGYTF TGTGCCAGCAGCTCGTCGACAGGCTACTATGGCTACACCTTC
. . TRBJ1-4 TRBV10-3 CAISDGQGSEKLFF TGTGCCATCAGTGACGGTCAGGGATCTGAAAAACTGTTTTTT
few . TRBJ1-5 TRBV9 CASSARGGGQPQHF TGTGCCAGCAGCGCGCGGGGGGGAGGTCAGCCCCAGCATTTT
. TRBD2 TRBJ2-3 TRBV10-1 CASSDVRGGRPTDTQYF TGCGCCAGCAGTGATGTCAGGGGCGGGAGGCCGACTGATACGCAGTATTTT
. TRBD1 TRBJ1-2 TRBV7-9 CASSWDRDYGYTF TGTGCCAGCAGCTGGGACAGAGACTATGGCTACACCTTC
. . TRBJ2-3 TRBV6-5 CASSYGLSDTQYF TGTGCCAGCAGTTACGGACTATCCGATACGCAGTATTTT
. . TRBJ1-2 TRBV6-5 CASRGGRVYGYTF TGTGCCAGCAGGGGGGGAAGGGTCTATGGCTACACCTTC
. . TRBJ1-1 TRBV21-1 CASSTGQRTMNTEAFF TGTGCCAGCAGCACTGGACAGCGGACGATGAACACTGAAGCTTTCTTT
. . TRBJ2-7 TRBV15 CATSRSDGTYEQYF TGTGCCACCAGCAGGTCGGACGGGACCTACGAGCAGTACTTC
. TRBD2 TRBJ2-1 TRBV9 CASMRGLGSNEQFF TGTGCCAGCATGAGGGGACTAGGATCCAATGAGCAGTTCTTC
. TRBD1 TRBJ2-3 TRBV4-1 CASSHRQGARDTQYF TGCGCCAGCAGCCATAGACAGGGGGCGCGCGATACGCAGTATTTT
. . TRBJ2-1 TRBV5-1 CASSLAGPQRFF TGCGCCAGCAGCTTGGCGGGTCCGCAGAGGTTCTTC
. TRBD1 TRBJ1-5 TRBV2 CATGTVINQPQHF TGTGCCACCGGGACAGTTATTAATCAGCCCCAGCATTTT
few . TRBJ2-7 TRBV5-1 CASSKTGLPYEQYF TGCGCCAGCAGCAAAACAGGCCTCCCCTACGAGCAGTACTTC
. . TRBJ2-1 TRBV2 CASSLLVGEQFF TGTGCCAGCAGTTTACTAGTCGGCGAGCAGTTCTTC
. . TRBJ1-6 TRBV30 CAWRTTGINSPLHF TGTGCCTGGAGAACGACGGGGATTAATTCACCCCTCCACTTT
. . TRBJ2-2 TRBV6-5 CASSPRRGTGELFF TGTGCCAGCAGTCCTCGACGGGGCACCGGGGAGCTGTTTTTT
. TRBD1 TRBJ2-7 TRBV6-6 CASSSWDSYSYEQYF TGTGCCAGCAGTTCCTGGGACAGCTATTCTTACGAGCAGTACTTC
. . TRBJ1-2 TRBV12-3/TRBV12-4 CASSRQNYGYTF TGTGCCAGCAGTCGACAGAACTATGGCTACACCTTC
. . TRBJ2-3 TRBV6-5 CASSYLSAQGQYF TGTGCCAGCAGTTATCTCTCCGCGCAGGGGCAGTATTTT
. . TRBJ2-2 TRBV30 CAWSPRTFVTGELFF TGTGCCTGGAGTCCCAGAACCTTCGTCACCGGGGAGCTGTTTTTT
. . TRBJ1-1 TRBV2 CASTSDRNTEAFF TGTGCCAGCACCTCGGACAGGAACACTGAAGCTTTCTTT
. . TRBJ2-7 TRBV18 CASSPGGSLGSYEQYF TGTGCCAGCTCACCTGGGGGGAGTCTAGGCTCCTACGAGCAGTACTTC
. TRBD1 TRBJ1-2 TRBV6-5 CASRPGQNYGYTF TGTGCCAGCAGGCCGGGACAGAACTATGGCTACACCTTC
. TRBD1 TRBJ2-7 TRBV12-3/TRBV12-4 CASRSTGTAQYF TGTGCCAGCAGGTCTACCGGGACAGCGCAGTACTTC
. . TRBJ1-6 TRBV5-1 CASSSYNRLNSPLHF TGCGCCAGCAGCTCCTACAACAGGCTTAATTCACCCCTCCACTTT
. TRBD2 TRBJ2-1 TRBV7-3 CASSLYGRESDEQFF TGTGCCAGCAGCTTATACGGGAGGGAGTCCGATGAGCAGTTCTTC
once . TRBJ1-5 TRBV9 CASSVGGRYGPQHF TGTGCCAGCAGCGTAGGTGGCAGGTACGGGCCCCAGCATTTT
. TRBD2 TRBJ2-1 TRBV19 CASSRGVWGGNEQFF TGTGCCAGTAGTCGAGGCGTGTGGGGGGGGAATGAGCAGTTCTTC
. TRBD1 TRBJ2-7 TRBV9 CASSGRQGPYQSHYEQYF TGTGCCAGCAGCGGGAGACAGGGACCCTACCAAAGTCACTACGAGCAGTACTTC
. TRBD1 TRBJ2-2 TRBV9 CASSPRTGYTGELFF TGTGCCAGCAGCCCCCGGACAGGCTACACCGGGGAGCTGTTTTTT
. . TRBJ1-1 TRBV9 CASSPNLWTEAFF TGTGCCAGCAGCCCAAACTTGTGGACTGAAGCTTTCTTT
. . TRBJ2-1 TRBV5-1 CASSLQGSSYNEQFF TGCGCCAGCAGCTTGCAGGGAAGCTCCTACAATGAGCAGTTCTTC
. TRBD2 TRBJ2-1 TRBV28 CASSLASGSPNEQFF TGTGCCAGCAGTTTAGCTAGCGGGTCCCCGAATGAGCAGTTCTTC
. . TRBJ2-1 TRBV5-1 CASSSGTQSYNEQFF TGCGCCAGCAGTTCCGGGACTCAGTCCTACAATGAGCAGTTCTTC
. TRBD2 TRBJ2-5 TRBV27 CASSLRLAGQETQYF TGTGCCAGCAGTTTACGGCTAGCGGGGCAAGAGACCCAGTACTTC
. . TRBJ2-7 TRBV5-1 CASNLGGGQANYEQYF TGCGCCAGCAACCTCGGGGGTGGACAGGCGAACTACGAGCAGTACTTC
once . TRBJ2-7 TRBV28 CASSSLGEPPYEQYF TGTGCCAGCAGTTCCCTTGGGGAGCCCCCCTACGAGCAGTACTTC
. . TRBJ1-3 TRBV5-6 CASSWLGQRSGNTIYF TGTGCCAGCAGCTGGTTAGGACAGCGCTCTGGAAACACCATATATTTT
. . TRBJ2-7 TRBV18 CASSPGPSYEQYF TGTGCCAGCTCACCGGGCCCCTCCTACGAGCAGTACTTC
. TRBD2 TRBJ2-3 TRBV5-1 CASSTGTSGISDTQYF TGCGCCAGCAGTACTGGGACTAGCGGGATTTCAGATACGCAGTATTTT
. . TRBJ1-2 TRBV11-2 CASSPLDTGGNYGYTF TGTGCCAGCAGTCCCCTCGACACAGGAGGGAACTATGGCTACACCTTC